This record concerns one T cell receptor (beta chain) sequence. In the original processing: Estimation of nucleated cell counts was performed using reference gene primer amplification. Repertoires were generated with immunoSEQ multiplex PCR, while TCRdb's copy carries only in-frame clones and drops some. The DNA was the basis for D and trimming; V, J and clone size are from that table. The sample contains 85,000 to 130,000 clones, approximately 80% of which appear only once. CDR3 size: 15 residues. Germline lookup yields CDR1 SGDLS and CDR2 YYNGEE. J gave up 4 bases and V 3 bases, and 8 bases lay outside the gene matches. These data originate in a study of blood T cell repertoires in COVID-19. Background on the study: Acute and convalescent COVID-19 samples came from the United States, Italy and Spain. PBMCs, B-cell-depleted T cells, or T cells were the source of the cDNA or gDNA that made up the material.

The source material was peripheral blood. The genes are TRBV9 and TRBJ2-3, with 7 positions matching TRBD2. The clonotype comes from a woman aged 55-69 years with acute or convalescent COVID-19. CDR3 residues: CASSERGGVADTQYF. CDR3 coding DNA: TGTGCCAGCAGCGAGAGGGGAGGGGTGGCAGATACGCAGTATTTT.